This record covers a single TCR beta chain. Single viable CD3+CD4+CD8-CD45RO+ cells were sorted as the memory CD4+ T cells. These data originate in a study of memory CD4+ T cells and cytomegalovirus serostatus. Profiling relied on immunoSEQ multiplex PCR, and the TCRdb table lists in-frame clones only, not all of them. Of about 48,000 clones listed, just under 80% were seen once; the top ten hold about 0.8%. This clonotype was obtained from an adult in good health and CMV-seronegative. What was sequenced was memory CD4+ T cells from blood.

CDR3 bases: TGTGCCAGCAGGGCCACGCGACAGGGGGGCAATCAGCCCCAGCATTTT. It yields the protein CASRATRQGGNQPQHF. The V and J genes are TRBV28 and TRBJ1-5, with 9 bases identical to TRBD1. J was trimmed by 2 bases and V by 6 bases; bases with no gene match: 8. The germline gives CDR1 MDHEN, CDR2 SYDVKM. CDR3 length equals 16 residues. Looking up the rest from reference TRBV28 and TRBJ1-5 gives the full variable domain: DVKVTQSSRYLVKRTGEKVFLECVQDMDHENMFWYRQDPGLGLRLIYFSYDVKMKEKGDIPEGYSVSREKKERFSLILESASTNQTSMYLCASRATRQGGNQPQHFGDGTRLSIL.